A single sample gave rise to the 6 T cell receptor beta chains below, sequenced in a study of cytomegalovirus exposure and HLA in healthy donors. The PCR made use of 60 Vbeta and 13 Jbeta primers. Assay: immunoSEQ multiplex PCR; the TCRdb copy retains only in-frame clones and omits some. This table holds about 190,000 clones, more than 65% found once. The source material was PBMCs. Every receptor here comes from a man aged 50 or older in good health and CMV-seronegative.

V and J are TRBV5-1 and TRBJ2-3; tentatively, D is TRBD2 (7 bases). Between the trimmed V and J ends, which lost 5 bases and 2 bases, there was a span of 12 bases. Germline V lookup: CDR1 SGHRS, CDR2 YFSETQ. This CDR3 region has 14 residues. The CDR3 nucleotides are TGCGCCAGCAGGGGGGGGCTGAACACAGATACGCAGTATTTT. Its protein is CASRGGLNTDTQYF.

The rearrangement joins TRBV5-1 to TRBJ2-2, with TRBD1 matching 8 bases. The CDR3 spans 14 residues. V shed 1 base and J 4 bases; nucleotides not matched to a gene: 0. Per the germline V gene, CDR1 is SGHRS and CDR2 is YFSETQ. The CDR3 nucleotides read TGCGCCAGCAGCTTGACAGGGGGCACCGGGGAGCTGTTTTTT. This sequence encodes CASSLTGGTGELFF.

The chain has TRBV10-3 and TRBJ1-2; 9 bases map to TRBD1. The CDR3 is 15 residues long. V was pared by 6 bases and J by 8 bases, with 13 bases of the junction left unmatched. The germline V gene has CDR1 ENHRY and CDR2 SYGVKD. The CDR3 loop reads CAISLEGTGNGGYTF. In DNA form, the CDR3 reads TGTGCCATCAGCTTGGAAGGGACAGGGAATGGCGGCTACACCTTC.

CDR3 DNA: TGCGCCAGCAGCCAAGAAGGGGGCGACGAGCAGTACTTC. The encoded protein is CASSQEGGDEQYF. The rearrangement links TRBV4-3 to TRBJ2-7, with 7 positions matching TRBD1. The V gene end was trimmed by 0 bases and the J gene end by 5 bases; junction bases not matched to a gene: 1. The CDR3 is made up of 13 amino acids. Per the germline V gene, CDR1 is LGHNA and CDR2 is YSLEER.

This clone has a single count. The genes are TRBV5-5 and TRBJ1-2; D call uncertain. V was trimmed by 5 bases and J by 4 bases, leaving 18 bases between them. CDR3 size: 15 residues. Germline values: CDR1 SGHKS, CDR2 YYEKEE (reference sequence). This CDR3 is CASSFLETTIYGYTF. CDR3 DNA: TGTGCCAGCAGTTTTCTCGAGACTACAATCTATGGCTACACCTTC.

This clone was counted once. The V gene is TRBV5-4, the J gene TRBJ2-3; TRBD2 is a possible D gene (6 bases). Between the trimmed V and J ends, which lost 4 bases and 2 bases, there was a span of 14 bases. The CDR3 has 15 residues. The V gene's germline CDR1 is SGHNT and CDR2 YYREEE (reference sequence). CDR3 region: CASSRGAGTTDTQYF. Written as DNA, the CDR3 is TGTGCCAGCAGCCGCGGGGCGGGGACCACAGATACGCAGTATTTT.